The rows below give T cell receptor beta chains drawn from one sample of a study of tumor-infiltrating lymphocytes in primary liver carcinoma. Each CDR3 protein gets one entry after TCRdb re-called the multiplex PCR reads with MiXCR. The data show tens of thousands of distinct CDR3 sequences, under 85% seen once. Material for sequencing was liver tumor tissue from sampling region 4. The receptors derive from a woman between 25 and 40 years old with primary liver carcinoma and hepatitis B virus infection. CDR3s include the opening cysteine and the closing phenylalanine or tryptophan. Fields, in order: J gene, clone size, V gene, D gene, CDR3 protein, CDR3 DNA. A D gene is named only where the DNA matches it firmly. Clone size is shown for a subset of rows, as once, few, many or a class of expanded clone.

TRBJ2-7 | NA | TRBV6-2/TRBV6-3 | TRBD2 | CAGSISGRPYEQYF | TGTGCCGGCAGTATCAGCGGGAGACCCTACGAGCAGTACTTC
TRBJ1-5 | NA | TRBV7-8 | TRBD1 | CASGLLETGGKSQHF | TGTGCCAGCGGCTTACTTGAAACAGGGGGCAAGTCCCAGCATTTT
TRBJ2-7 | NA | TRBV11-3 | NA | CTSSRLDRDYSYEQYF | TGTACCAGCAGCCGCCTGGACAGGGACTACTCCTACGAGCAGTACTTC
TRBJ2-2 | few | TRBV6-1 | NA | CASSETLPGGAANTGELLF | TGTGCCAGCAGTGAAACTCTTCCCGGGGGCGCCGCGAACACCGGGGAACTGCTTTTT
TRBJ1-2 | NA | TRBV6-1 | NA | CVSSEQFLVLRSNYGYTF | TGTGTCAGCAGTGAACAGTTCCTGGTCCTTAGATCTAACTATGGTTACACCTTC
TRBJ1-2 | NA | TRBV4-3 | NA | CTSSTELVIYGYTF | TGCACCAGCAGCACTGAGTTGGTGATCTATGGCTACACCTTC
TRBJ2-3 | NA | TRBV11-2 | TRBD1 | CASSRTRQGMGDTQYF | TGTGCTAGCAGCCGAACACGACAGGGAATGGGAGATACGCAGTATTTT
TRBJ2-7 | once | TRBV11-3 | TRBD1 | CAGSRRDRDYTNEQYF | TGTGCCGGCAGCCGCCGGGACAGGGATTACACCAACGAGCAGTACTTC
TRBJ2-3 | few | TRBV11-2 | NA | CANSLQWGDAQYF | TGTGCTAACAGCCTACAGTGGGGAGATGCGCAGTATTTT
TRBJ2-7 | NA | TRBV11-2 | NA | CASSSCTGPYVYEQYF | TGTGCCAGCAGCTCATGTACGGGTCCCTACGTCTACGAGCAATACTTC
TRBJ1-4 | few | TRBV29-1 | TRBD1 | CIVVGQAEKLFF | TGTATCGTAGTGGGACAGGCCGAAAAACTGTTTTTT
TRBJ1-1 | NA | TRBV11-1 | NA | CSCGFGQGYTEAFF | TGTTCCTGCGGCTTCGGGCAGGGCTACACTGAAGCTTTCTTT
TRBJ1-3 | NA | TRBV30 | NA | CGWKRNTTYF | TGTGGCTGGAAACGGAACACCACATATTTT
TRBJ2-3 | NA | TRBV4-1 | NA | CDSSQLGMVAEDSDTKYF | TGCGATAGCAGCCAACTAGGCATGGTAGCTGAAGACTCGGATACGAAGTATTTT
TRBJ1-1 | NA | TRBV29-1 | NA | CSVDEYSVTEAFF | TGCAGCGTCGACGAGTATTCGGTGACTGAAGCTTTCTTT
TRBJ1-1 | NA | TRBV11-1 | NA | CASSFGQCYTEAFF | TGTGCCAGCAGTTTCGGGCAATGCTACACTGAAGCTTTCTTT
TRBJ2-3 | NA | TRBV11-2 | TRBD1 | CARSRMRQGRGDTQYF | TGTGCAAGGAGCCGGATGCGACAGGGAAGGGGAGATACGCAGTATTTT
TRBJ1-5 | NA | TRBV20-1 | TRBD1 | CSASMDRANQPQHF | TGCAGTGCTAGCATGGACAGGGCAAATCAGCCCCAGCATTTT
TRBJ2-3 | NA | TRBV10-3 | NA | CAVSHDSCTQYF | TGTGCCGTCAGTCACGATAGCTGTACGCAGTATTTT
TRBJ2-3 | NA | TRBV11-2 | TRBD1 | CPCRLPGQFTDTQYF | TGTCCCTGCAGACTACCGGGACAGTTCACAGATACTCAGTATTTT
TRBJ1-1 | NA | TRBV30 | NA | CAWSVGGRLPNTEAFF | TGTGCCTGGAGTGTAGGTGGCAGGCTTCCGAACACTGAAGCTTTCTTT
TRBJ2-6 | medium-sized | TRBV6-5 | NA | CASRLRGFGANVLTF | TGTGCCAGCAGACTACGGGGGTTTGGGGCCAACGTCCTGACTTTC
TRBJ2-7 | NA | TRBV5-6 | TRBD2 | CARSLTSGIAYEQYF | TGTGCCAGGAGCCTCACTAGCGGGATTGCCTACGAACAGTACTTC
TRBJ1-1 | few | TRBV6-2/TRBV6-3 | NA | CASSYTNGETEAFF | TGTGCCAGCAGTTACACGAACGGGGAAACTGAAGCTTTCTTT
TRBJ1-1 | NA | TRBV12-3/TRBV12-4 | NA | CASNRQANTEAFF | TGTGCCAGCAATCGGCAGGCGAACACTGAAGCTTTCTTT
TRBJ2-7 | many | TRBV2 | NA | CASSPTQGWEQYF | TGTGCCAGCAGTCCAACCCAGGGGTGGGAGCAGTACTTC
TRBJ2-3 | few | TRBV28 | NA | CANSWIGFTDTQYF | TGTGCCAACAGTTGGATAGGATTCACAGATACGCAGTATTTT
TRBJ2-7 | NA | TRBV5-6 | TRBD1 | CASSLRTGLSSHF | TGTGCCAGCAGCTTACGGACAGGGCTATCGTCGCACTTC
TRBJ2-2 | NA | TRBV11-1 | TRBD2 | CASSRVMAGVWELFF | TGTGCCAGCAGCAGGGTTATGGCGGGAGTGTGGGAGCTGTTTTTT
TRBJ2-1 | NA | TRBV11-2 | NA | CASSLGWTWSGQFF | TGTGCCAGCAGCCTCGGGTGGACGTGGAGTGGGCAGTTCTTC
TRBJ2-2 | NA | TRBV7-9 | NA | CASSLGIAELFF | TGTGCCAGCAGCTTAGGAATCGCGGAGCTGTTTTTT
TRBJ1-2 | few | TRBV29-1 | TRBD1 | CSVVVRGGVYGYTF | TGCAGCGTTGTTGTAAGAGGGGGCGTCTATGGCTACACCTTC
TRBJ2-2 | many | TRBV30 | NA | CAWRGQEDTGELFF | TGTGCCTGGAGAGGTCAGGAGGACACCGGGGAGCTGTTTTTT
TRBJ2-3 | NA | TRBV12-3/TRBV12-4 | NA | CASSFPPHSTDTQYF | TGTGCCAGCAGTTTCCCCCCTCATAGCACAGACACGCAGTATTTT
TRBJ2-1 | NA | TRBV29-1 | TRBD2 | CSAAGLAGYNEQIF | TGCAGCGCTGCCGGGCTAGCGGGTTACAATGAGCAGATCTTC
TRBJ2-3 | NA | TRBV11-2 | NA | CASSPQTYTDTQYF | TGTGCCAGCAGCCCACAAACCTACACAGATACGCAGTACTTT
TRBJ2-1 | NA | TRBV11-2 | TRBD2 | CASSLTSGRFPGDEHFF | TGTGCCAGCAGCCTTACTAGCGGGAGGTTCCCAGGCGATGAGCACTTCTTC
TRBJ2-3 | NA | TRBV29-1 | TRBD2 | CSVHGSAAGGGGTQYF | TGCAGCGTCCACGGATCCGCTGCGGGAGGTGGCGGTACGCAGTATTTT
TRBJ2-1 | NA | TRBV28 | NA | CASRWGEHSSYNEQLF | TGTGCCAGCCGTTGGGGGGAGCATAGCTCCTACAATGAGCAGCTCTTC
TRBJ2-7 | NA | TRBV11-1 | NA | CAGSLGYLRERYF | TGTGCCGGAAGCCTAGGATACCTCCGCGAGCGGTACTTC
TRBJ2-3 | NA | TRBV28 | TRBD2 | CARSPETSGSSIDTQYF | TGTGCCAGGAGTCCCGAGACTAGCGGGAGTAGCATAGATACGCAGTATTTT
TRBJ2-6 | NA | TRBV12-3/TRBV12-4 | TRBD1 | CASSLKGRTGVRSVDNVLTF | TGTGCCAGTAGCTTAAAGGGGAGGACAGGGGTCCGCTCTGTGGACAACGTCCTGACTTTC
TRBJ2-7 | NA | TRBV28 | NA | CASSLSGHPMPYEQYF | TGTGCCAGCAGTCTGTCGGGACACCCGATGCCATACGAGCAGTACTTC
TRBJ2-2 | NA | TRBV7-9 | NA | CASSLVAAPGELLF | TGTGCCAGCAGCTTAGTAGCGGCCCCCGGGGAGCTGCTTTTT
TRBJ2-7 | NA | TRBV28 | NA | CASGFLGTPNYEQYF | TGTGCCAGCGGCTTTTTGGGGACACCCAATTACGAGCAGTACTTC
TRBJ2-1 | NA | TRBV4-3 | NA | CASSLDAGNSYNEQFF | TGCGCCAGCAGCCTTGATGCGGGAAACTCCTACAATGAGCAGTTCTTC
TRBJ2-3 | medium-sized | TRBV24-1 | NA | CATSDAIGTVTQYF | TGTGCCACCAGTGATGCTATCGGGACGGTGACGCAGTATTTT
TRBJ2-7 | NA | TRBV7-8 | NA | CASNLDARHYEQYF | TGTGCCAGCAACTTAGATGCCAGACATTATGAGCAGTACTTC
TRBJ1-2 | NA | TRBV4-3 | NA | CASSDGLEIYDYTF | TGCGCCAGCAGCGATGGGTTGGAGATCTATGACTACACCTTC
TRBJ2-5 | once | TRBV29-1 | TRBD1 | CSILPGTGETQYF | TGCAGCATTTTGCCCGGGACAGGGGAGACCCAGTACTTC
TRBJ2-7 | NA | TRBV7-9 | NA | CASSPPTHRYEQYF | TGTGCCAGCAGCCCCCCGACTCACCGCTACGAGCAATACTTC